What follows are 23 T cell receptor beta chains derived from one specimen sequenced in a study of cytomegalovirus exposure and HLA in healthy donors. Produced via immunoSEQ multiplex PCR; TCRdb's table is partial and in-frame only. This sample yields roughly 120,000 clones, of which roughly 90% are seen a single time; 3% to 4% belongs to the top ten. Sequencing was performed on PBMCs. The receptor source for this set is a man aged 25 to 40 in good health and CMV-seronegative.

The chain combines TRBV25-1 with TRBJ1-1; tentative D call: TRBD1 (5 bases). CDR3 length: 16 amino acids. The ends were cut back, 2 bases at V and 0 bases at J, with 13 bases in the middle. Per germline, CDR1 MGHDK and CDR2 SYGVNS. DNA of the CDR3: TGTGCCAGCAGTGAAGGGGCAGTTGACATGAACACTGAAGCTTTCTTT. This translates into CASSEGAVDMNTEAFF.

The chain joins TRBV11-3 to TRBJ2-2; 7 positions match TRBD1. The germline V gene has CDR1 SGHNT and CDR2 YENEEA. CDR3 length: 16 amino acids. V was clipped by 2 bases and J by 3 bases; unmatched bases: 6. CDR3 bases: TGTGCCAGCAGCTTAAAAGGACAGGCCTACACCGGGGAGCTGTTTTTT. Its protein is CASSLKGQAYTGELFF. The whole variable domain, remainder taken from reference TRBV11-3 and TRBJ2-2, is EAGVVQSPRYKIIEKKQPVAFWCNPISGHNTLYWYLQNLGQGPELLIRYENEEAVDDSQLPKDRFSAERLKGVDSTLKIQPAELGDSAVYLCASSLKGQAYTGELFFGEGSRLTVL.

The V gene is TRBV10-3, the J gene TRBJ1-4; maybe TRBD1 (5 bases). CDR1 ENHRY and CDR2 SYGVKD come from the germline V gene. CDR3 length: 13 amino acids. V was clipped by 10 bases and J by 5 bases, with 14 bases between them. The CDR3 DNA sequence: TGTGCCACCCAGAACAGGAGAAATGAAAAACTGTTTTTT. It specifies CATQNRRNEKLFF.

The V gene is TRBV7-2, the J gene TRBJ1-2, with D possibly being TRBD1 (5 bases). V was shortened by 1 base and J by 6 bases, with 9 bases between the two germline ends. CDR1 is SGHTA and CDR2 is FQGNSA in the germline V gene. This CDR3 is 13 amino acids long. The CDR3 here is CASSLVAGHGYTF. The CDR3 region has the DNA TGTGCCAGCAGCTTAGTCGCGGGGCATGGCTACACCTTC.

The genes are TRBV28 and TRBJ2-5, with TRBD1 matching 7 bases. V was clipped by 7 bases and J by 2 bases; unmatched bases: 10. Germline V gene data show CDR1 as MDHEN and CDR2 as SYDVKM. The CDR3 is 15 amino acids. CDR3 nucleotide sequence: TGTGCCAGCACCATTGAGGGGGCCCCTCAAGAGACCCAGTACTTC. Protein product: CASTIEGAPQETQYF. Supplemented by reference TRBV28 and TRBJ2-5, the full variable domain reads DVKVTQSSRYLVKRTGEKVFLECVQDMDHENMFWYRQDPGLGLRLIYFSYDVKMKEKGDIPEGYSVSREKKERFSLILESASTNQTSMYLCASTIEGAPQETQYFGPGTRLLVL.

This chain joins TRBV13 and TRBJ1-1; no reliable D call. V was cut by 5 bases and J by 4 bases, with 26 bases left in between. The CDR3 extends over 18 amino acids. CDR1 and CDR2 (germline): PRHDT, FYEKMQ (reference sequence). For the CDR3, the DNA is TGTGCCAGCAGCCCTCGTGGGGAGGGAAGTATGGGTTTCACTGAAGCTTTCTTT. Protein product: CASSPRGEGSMGFTEAFF.

The chain has TRBV7-9 and TRBJ1-4; 7 nucleotides align to TRBD1. CDR1 SEHNR and CDR2 FQNEAQ come from the germline V gene (reference sequence). The trim removed 6 bases at V and 0 bases at J, leaving 4 bases unmatched. CDR3 length equals 15 residues. CDR3 region: CASRRGRATNEKLFF. CDR3 bases: TGTGCCAGCAGAAGGGGGCGGGCAACTAATGAAAAACTGTTTTTT.

The chain links TRBV11-2 to TRBJ2-7; TRBD1 matches 7 bases. The V and J ends lost 0 bases and 6 bases, in that order; junction bases with no gene match: 5. Germline CDR1 reads SGHAT; CDR2 reads FQNNGV. The CDR3 spans 14 residues. Written as DNA, the CDR3 is TGTGCCAGCAGCTTAGAACAGGGGTCAGGCGAGCAGTACTTC. Its protein product is CASSLEQGSGEQYF.

This chain joins TRBV13 and TRBJ1-1; 7 nucleotides line up with TRBD1. This CDR3 has 14 amino acids. With V trimmed by 5 bases and J by 3 bases, 6 bases remained unmatched. CDR1 and CDR2 (germline): PRHDT, FYEKMQ (reference sequence). The CDR3 DNA is TGTGCCAGCAGCCCTACAAGGGGGCACACTGAAGCTTTCTTT. Its translation: CASSPTRGHTEAFF.

The rearrangement links TRBV5-1 to TRBJ1-4; D not resolved. The CDR3 runs to 14 residues. The V and J ends lost 0 bases and 5 bases respectively, with 8 bases between them. Per germline, CDR1 SGHRS and CDR2 YFSETQ. CDR3 loop: CASSLESENEKLFF. The CDR3 DNA reads as TGCGCCAGCAGCTTGGAGTCGGAGAATGAAAAACTGTTTTTT. The full variable domain, with the rest looked up from reference TRBV5-1 and TRBJ1-4, is KAGVTQTPRYLIKTRGQQVTLSCSPISGHRSVSWYQQTPGQGLQFLFEYFSETQRNKGNFPGRFSGRQFSNSRSEMNVSTLELGDSALYLCASSLESENEKLFFGSGTQLSVL.

The chain carries TRBV19 and TRBJ1-1, with D perhaps matching TRBD1 (5 bases). This CDR3 is 12 amino acids long. Trimming removed 6 bases at V and 5 bases at J, with 10 bases between. CDR1 is LNHDA, CDR2 SQIVND, per germline (reference sequence). The CDR3 DNA follows: TGTGCCAGTAGGGCCGGGGGGACTGAAGCTTTCTTT. Its protein product is CASRAGGTEAFF. The variable domain in full, with the rest retrieved from reference TRBV19 and TRBJ1-1, is DGGITQSPKYLFRKEGQNVTLSCEQNLNHDAMYWYRQDPGQGLRLIYYSQIVNDFQKGDIAEGYSVSREKKESFPLTVTSAQKNPTAFYLCASRAGGTEAFFGQGTRLTVV.

This rearrangement joins TRBV4-1 to TRBJ2-1; TRBD1 matches at 9 bases. With V trimmed by 6 bases and J by 10 bases, 10 bases remained unmatched. Germline CDR1 is MGHRA and CDR2 is YSYEKL. The length of the CDR3 is 14 residues. CDR3: CASSRQGVDYEQFF. Written as DNA, the CDR3 is TGCGCCAGCAGTAGACAGGGGGTCGATTACGAGCAGTTCTTC.

V is TRBV15 and J is TRBJ1-5; D may be TRBD1 (6 bases). The CDR3 runs 13 residues. Per germline, CDR1 LNHNV and CDR2 YYDKDF (reference sequence). V lost 3 bases and J 6 bases, leaving 9 bases between the germline ends. For the CDR3, the DNA is TGTGCCACCAGCAGGGGGGGGCCTCAGCCCCAGCATTTT. Its protein product is CATSRGGPQPQHF. Full variable domain (rest looked up from reference TRBV15 and TRBJ1-5): DAMVIQNPRYQVTQFGKPVTLSCSQTLNHNVMYWYQQKSSQAPKLLFHYYDKDFNNEADTPDNFQSRRPNTSFCFLDIRSPGLGDTAMYLCATSRGGPQPQHFGDGTRLSIL.

The chain employs TRBV4-1 and TRBJ1-1; 8 positions agree with TRBD1. The CDR3 is 17 residues long. The germline V gene has CDR1 MGHRA and CDR2 YSYEKL. V was pared by 4 bases and J by 3 bases, with 13 bases of the junction left unmatched. The chain's CDR3 is CASSPGTGLSRDTEAFF. Written as DNA, the CDR3 is TGCGCCAGCAGCCCCGGGACAGGATTGAGTCGGGACACTGAAGCTTTCTTT.

The chain carries TRBV10-1 and TRBJ1-5; 7 bases map to TRBD1. The CDR3 sequence is 19 residues long. Unmatched junction bases numbered 17, after V lost 0 bases and J lost 6 bases. Germline V gives CDR1 WNHNN, CDR2 SYGVQD (reference sequence). The chain's CDR3 is CASSESLMTATGFSQPQHF. The CDR3 DNA reads TGCGCCAGCAGTGAGTCTCTGATGACCGCGACAGGGTTCTCTCAGCCCCAGCATTTT.

The genes are TRBV9 and TRBJ2-5, with TRBD1 matching over 9 bases. J was trimmed by 6 bases and V by 4 bases; bases with no gene match: 7. Per germline, CDR1 SGDLS and CDR2 YYNGEE. This CDR3 has 14 amino acids. CDR3 sequence (DNA): TGTGCCAGCAGCCTTACAGGGGGCTGGAAGACCCAGTACTTC. It encodes CASSLTGGWKTQYF. The complete variable domain, with remaining parts taken from reference TRBV9 and TRBJ2-5, reads DSGVTQTPKHLITATGQRVTLRCSPRSGDLSVYWYQQSLDQGLQFLIQYYNGEERAKGNILERFSAQQFPDLHSELNLSSLELGDSALYFCASSLTGGWKTQYFGPGTRLLVL.

This sequence joins TRBV4-1 and TRBJ2-7; 9 nucleotides match TRBD1. V was pared by 3 bases and J by 4 bases, with 4 bases of the junction left unmatched. CDR1 and CDR2 from the germline V gene are MGHRA and YSYEKL. The CDR3 is made up of 14 amino acids. The CDR3 is CASSQTGGGYEQYF. The CDR3 region has the DNA TGCGCCAGCAGCCAGACAGGGGGAGGATACGAGCAGTACTTC.

The chain employs TRBV6-5 and TRBJ1-2, with unresolved D. Per germline, CDR1 MNHEY and CDR2 SVGAGI. The CDR3 is 14 amino acids. V was trimmed by 4 bases and J by 6 bases, leaving 15 bases between them. The CDR3 sequence: CASSLEQPPNGYTF. CDR3 bases: TGTGCCAGCAGTTTGGAACAGCCGCCAAATGGCTACACCTTC.

This clone was recorded a few times. V usage is TRBV18 and J usage is TRBJ1-4; 8 bases are a match to TRBD1. Germline V gene sequence: CDR1 KGHSH, CDR2 LQKENI. Trimming removed 1 base from V and 6 bases from J; junction bases left unmatched: 4. CDR3 length: 15 amino acids. The CDR3 DNA follows: TGTGCCAGCTCACCACAATTGGGACAGGATGAAAAACTGTTTTTT. Its protein product is CASSPQLGQDEKLFF.

The rearrangement uses TRBV6-1 and TRBJ1-2; 7 nucleotides align to TRBD1. Per germline, CDR1 MNHNS and CDR2 SASEGT. The length of the CDR3 is 15 residues. V shed 4 bases and J 2 bases; nucleotides not matched to a gene: 7. The DNA of the CDR3 is TGTGCCAGCAGTGGTATAGGGGGCAGGAACTATGGCTACACCTTC. It translates to CASSGIGGRNYGYTF.

This chain connects TRBV7-8 to TRBJ2-7, with TRBD1 as a possible D gene (6 bases). The CDR3 sequence is 13 residues long. Trimming pared 4 bases from V and 12 bases from J, leaving 19 bases between. Germline V CDR1 and CDR2: SGHVS, FQNEAQ. The CDR3 DNA follows: TGTGCCAGCAGCTCCCAACATAGGACAGACCGGTACTTC. This gives the protein CASSSQHRTDRYF.

The J gene is TRBJ2-5, the V gene TRBV6-5; 9 bases map to TRBD2. CDR1 and CDR2 from the germline V gene are MNHEY and SVGAGI. There are 15 residues in the CDR3. The V gene end was trimmed by 0 bases and the J gene end by 2 bases; junction bases not matched to a gene: 1. In DNA, the CDR3 is TGTGCCAGCAGTTACTCGACTAGCGGACAAGAGACCCAGTACTTC. Encoded protein: CASSYSTSGQETQYF.

V and J are TRBV7-3 and TRBJ2-3; a weak D match, TRBD1 (5 bases). V gave up 5 bases and J gave up 1 base, with 13 bases separating them. This CDR3 is 15 amino acids long. Germline CDR1 SGHTA, CDR2 FQGTGA. The CDR3 loop is CASSPQGIRTDTQYF. Written as DNA, the CDR3 is TGTGCCAGCAGCCCCCAGGGTATCCGCACAGATACGCAGTATTTT. The complete variable domain, with remaining parts taken from reference TRBV7-3 and TRBJ2-3, reads GAGVSQTPSNKVTEKGKYVELRCDPISGHTALYWYRQSLGQGPEFLIYFQGTGAADDSGLPNDRFFAVRPEGSVSTLKIQRTERGDSAVYLCASSPQGIRTDTQYFGPGTRLTVL.